These 6 T cell receptor beta chains were sequenced from one sample in a study of shared clonotypes between healthy human individuals. Data came from immunoSEQ multiplex PCR; TCRdb stores just in-frame clones and leaves some out. The data hold about 1.5 million clones, with around 98% observed a single time. Specimen: naive CD4+ T cells sorted from blood. Subset: CD45RA+ positively selected. All receptors derive from a man younger than 45 in good health.

V is TRBV4-1 and J is TRBJ2-2; 8 bases align to TRBD2. With V trimmed by 1 base and J by 2 bases, 6 bases remained unmatched. The CDR3 spans 17 residues. Germline CDR1 reads MGHRA; CDR2 reads YSYEKL. The CDR3 is CASSQGVAGLNTGELFF. In DNA form, the CDR3 reads TGCGCCAGCAGCCAAGGAGTAGCGGGATTAAACACCGGGGAGCTGTTTTTT.

Turning to this clone: This CDR3 is also generated by other DNA sequences in the sample. Here the CDR3 reads CAISGQGADTQYF. In nucleotides, the CDR3 is TGTGCCATCAGTGGACAGGGGGCAGATACGCAGTATTTT. This chain links TRBV10-3 with TRBJ2-3; 9 bases map to TRBD1. Germline trimming cut 4 bases from V and 4 bases from J; bases unmatched to any gene: 0. The CDR3 runs 13 residues. The V gene's germline CDR1 is ENHRY and CDR2 SYGVKD.

In its sample, this clone was seen once. The rearrangement links TRBV28 to TRBJ1-2; D is possibly TRBD1 (6 bases). V shed 6 bases and J shed 7 bases, with 15 bases lying between them. This CDR3 spans 13 amino acids. Per the germline V gene, CDR1 is MDHEN and CDR2 is SYDVKM. CDR3 sequence: CASRRSTGSGYTF. CDR3 in DNA: TGTGCCAGCAGACGCTCGACAGGATCTGGCTACACCTTC.

The chain uses TRBV12-5 and TRBJ2-2; D not certain. The germline CDR1 and CDR2 sequences are LGHNT and FRNRAP. V lost 6 bases, J lost 1 base, and 15 bases lay in between. The CDR3 length is 16 residues. The CDR3 is CASGVTPPVNTGELFF. CDR3 in DNA: TGTGCTAGTGGCGTGACCCCTCCGGTGAACACCGGGGAGCTGTTTTTT.

The CDR3 coding sequence is TGCGCCAGCAGCCTCGAGGGGAGGAACACTGAAGCTTTCTTT. Translation gives CASSLEGRNTEAFF. The chain joins TRBV4-3 to TRBJ1-1, with D perhaps matching TRBD1 (5 bases). Germline V gene sequence: CDR1 LGHNA, CDR2 YSLEER. V lost 4 bases and J lost 1, with 10 bases in between. This CDR3 comprises 14 residues.

The CDR3 bases are TGTGCCAGCAGCGTGGGGATGCCCAGCTACGAGCAGTACTTC. It specifies CASSVGMPSYEQYF. The chain is built from TRBV9 and TRBJ2-7; D is uncertain. V shed 2 bases and J shed 3 bases, with 12 bases lying between them. Germline V gives CDR1 SGDLS, CDR2 YYNGEE. This CDR3 has 14 amino acids.